The 27 T cell receptor beta chains given below trace back to one sample, sequenced in a study of blood T cell repertoires in COVID-19. This table comes from immunoSEQ multiplex PCR, and its TCRdb copy is limited to in-frame clones, with some not included. This repertoire shows 130,000 to 150,000 clones, roughly 88% found once; its top ten account for about a tenth. The sequenced sample was peripheral blood. These receptors were obtained from a man in his 60s with active or convalescent COVID-19.

The chain uses TRBV10-3 and TRBJ2-7; D may be TRBD1 (5 bases). Germline V gene data show CDR1 as ENHRY and CDR2 as SYGVKD. The CDR3 is 13 amino acids. Trimming left V 0 bases short and J 7 bases short, with 10 bases between. CDR3 residues: CAISESWGVEQYF. CDR3 nucleotide sequence: TGTGCCATCAGTGAGTCTTGGGGCGTAGAGCAGTACTTC.

V usage is TRBV11-2 and J usage is TRBJ1-1; D not certain. Trimming took off 5 bases at V and 4 bases at J, with 14 bases between the two ends. The CDR3 totals 14 residues. CDR1 is SGHAT, CDR2 FQNNGV, per germline. CDR3 DNA: TGTGCCAGCAGCCCCGTCGAGGGTCGCACTGAAGCTTTCTTT. This encodes CASSPVEGRTEAFF.

V gene TRBV7-6 combines with J gene TRBJ1-1, with 10 bases aligning to TRBD1. Germline V lookup: CDR1 SGHVS, CDR2 FNYEAQ. There are 13 residues in the CDR3. With V trimmed by 4 bases and J by 10 bases, 6 bases remained unmatched. CDR3 sequence: CASSSRQGARAFF. The CDR3 bases are TGTGCCAGCAGCTCAAGACAGGGGGCTCGAGCTTTCTTT.

In its sample, this clone was seen once. The chain couples TRBV23-1 to TRBJ2-2; 8 bases map to TRBD2. TRBV23-1 is placed among ORFs of uncertain function. The CDR3 spans 16 residues. Trimming took 7 bases from V and 7 from J; bases not matched to a gene: 14. CDR3 protein: CASTSLSGRRGGELFF. The CDR3 region has the DNA TGCGCCAGCACCTCCCTAAGCGGGAGACGGGGCGGGGAGCTGTTTTTT.

The chain has TRBV27 and TRBJ2-1; the match to TRBD2 covers 9 bases. This CDR3 is 17 amino acids long. V lost 2 bases and J lost 6; bases outside the gene matches: 11. Per the germline V gene, CDR1 is MNHEY and CDR2 is SMNVEV (reference sequence). The CDR3 here is CASSLRVSGSFVNEQFF. The CDR3 nucleotides read TGTGCCAGCAGTTTACGGGTTAGCGGGAGTTTCGTCAATGAGCAGTTCTTC.

The rearrangement links TRBV7-9 to TRBJ1-1, with D perhaps TRBD1 (5 bases). This CDR3 is 14 amino acids long. Germline CDR1 is SEHNR and CDR2 is FQNEAQ (reference sequence). V shed 2 bases and J shed 7 bases, with 14 bases lying between them. CDR3 DNA: TGTGCCAGCAGCTTAACACAGGCCCACGGTGAAGCTTTCTTT. It yields the protein CASSLTQAHGEAFF.

This chain links TRBV4-1 with TRBJ2-7; maybe TRBD1 (5 bases). Deletions cut 1 base from V and 5 bases from J, with 18 bases between. Germline values: CDR1 MGHRA, CDR2 YSYEKL. This CDR3 has 16 amino acids. The CDR3 here is CASSQGIGVSSDEQYF. In nucleotides, the CDR3 is TGCGCCAGCAGCCAAGGGATAGGGGTTTCTTCCGACGAGCAGTACTTC.

V and J are TRBV15 and TRBJ2-1, with D tentatively TRBD1 (5 bases). This CDR3 contains 14 residues. Germline CDR1 LNHNV, CDR2 YYDKDF (reference sequence). The ends were cut back, 8 bases at V and 8 bases at J, with 19 bases in the middle. DNA of the CDR3: TGTGCCACCTCCGAGCAGGGTGGCTGGTATGAGCAGTTCTTC. Amino acids: CATSEQGGWYEQFF. The full variable domain, completed using reference TRBV15 and TRBJ2-1, is DAMVIQNPRYQVTQFGKPVTLSCSQTLNHNVMYWYQQKSSQAPKLLFHYYDKDFNNEADTPDNFQSRRPNTSFCFLDIRSPGLGDTAMYLCATSEQGGWYEQFFGPGTRLTVL.

The J gene is TRBJ1-2, the V gene TRBV18; 9 bases line up with TRBD1. Germline-derived CDR1 and CDR2 are KGHSH and LQKENI. Trimming took 6 bases from V and 2 from J; bases not matched to a gene: 7. This CDR3 is 15 amino acids long. CDR3 sequence reads: CASSATGGGNYGYTF. The CDR3 nucleotides read TGTGCCAGCTCCGCGACAGGGGGAGGGAACTATGGCTACACCTTC.

This chain joins TRBV27 and TRBJ2-1; 12 nucleotides match TRBD2. The CDR3 contains 19 residues. The V gene end was trimmed by 5 bases and the J gene end by 6 bases; junction bases not matched to a gene: 17. Germline CDR1 is MNHEY and CDR2 is SMNVEV (reference sequence). The CDR3 DNA follows: TGTGCCAGCAGTCCACCCGGGGGACTAGCGGGTTGGTACCTCAATGAGCAGTTCTTC. Residues: CASSPPGGLAGWYLNEQFF.

The CDR3 sequence: CASSSDGQGLYGYTF. CDR3 bases: TGTGCCAGTAGTTCCGACGGACAGGGGCTCTATGGCTACACCTTC. The chain employs TRBV19 and TRBJ1-2; 9 nucleotides match TRBD1. This CDR3 is 15 amino acids long. Looked up from germline, CDR1 is LNHDA and CDR2 is SQIVND (reference sequence). Trimming at V came to 5 bases and at J to 4 bases, leaving 8 bases not matched to a gene.

As for this clone: The sample holds other DNA sequences that translate to the same CDR3. This chain links TRBV7-2 with TRBJ2-6; TRBD1 matches 9 bases. This CDR3 is 17 amino acids long. J gave up 0 bases and V 5 bases, and 5 bases lay outside the gene matches. Germline V gene lookup returns CDR1 SGHTA and CDR2 FQGNSA. Written as DNA, the CDR3 is TGTGCCAGCAGCCCCGGGACAGGGAGCTCTGGGGCCAACGTCCTGACTTTC. This codes for CASSPGTGSSGANVLTF.

V gene TRBV9 combines with J gene TRBJ2-5; TRBD1 might be the D (6 bases). This CDR3 has 17 residues. V lost 2 bases, J lost 4 bases, and 21 bases lay in between. Germline V gene data show CDR1 as SGDLS and CDR2 as YYNGEE. For the CDR3, the DNA is TGTGCCAGCAGCGTGGGGATCAGGGGCTTGGCAGTAGAGACCCAGTACTTC. Protein: CASSVGIRGLAVETQYF.

This chain connects TRBV19 to TRBJ1-2, with no clear D. Trimming left V 0 bases short and J 11 bases short, with 13 bases between. CDR1 and CDR2 (germline): LNHDA, SQIVND (reference sequence). The CDR3 runs to 13 residues. CDR3 amino acids: CASSIDGRIPYTF. CDR3 in DNA: TGTGCCAGTAGTATAGATGGCAGGATCCCGTACACCTTC.

This chain links TRBV28 with TRBJ1-1; no definite D call. CDR3 length: 15 residues. Germline lookup yields CDR1 MDHEN and CDR2 SYDVKM. Trimming shortened V by 5 bases and J by 5 bases, and 18 bases separated the two germline ends. As DNA, the CDR3 is TGTGCCAGCAGTATTGGGCCCAGCTTGCAGACTGAAGCTTTCTTT. Its protein is CASSIGPSLQTEAFF.

The chain joins TRBV6-5 to TRBJ1-3; D gene ambiguous. With 0 bases removed from V and 0 bases from J, the gap between germline ends came to 6 bases. The CDR3 has 15 amino acids. Germline lookup yields CDR1 MNHEY and CDR2 SVGAGI. This CDR3 reads CASSYSPGSGNTIYF. The DNA for the CDR3 is TGTGCCAGCAGTTACTCTCCCGGCTCTGGAAACACCATATATTTT.

V usage is TRBV15 and J usage is TRBJ2-5, with TRBD1 as a possible D gene (5 bases). Germline lookup yields CDR1 LNHNV and CDR2 YYDKDF (reference sequence). The length of the CDR3 is 14 residues. V shed 1 base and J shed 2 bases, with 8 bases lying between them. CDR3 in amino acids: CATSRAAGQETQYF. The DNA for the CDR3 is TGTGCCACCAGCAGAGCGGCAGGGCAAGAGACCCAGTACTTC. The variable domain in full, with the rest retrieved from reference TRBV15 and TRBJ2-5, is DAMVIQNPRYQVTQFGKPVTLSCSQTLNHNVMYWYQQKSSQAPKLLFHYYDKDFNNEADTPDNFQSRRPNTSFCFLDIRSPGLGDTAMYLCATSRAAGQETQYFGPGTRLLVL.

V is TRBV5-1 and J is TRBJ2-1; 9 bases agree with TRBD1. The germline gives CDR1 SGHRS, CDR2 YFSETQ. With V trimmed by 6 bases and J by 5 bases, 12 bases remained unmatched. This CDR3 contains 16 residues. The CDR3 spells CASTAFDRGYDNEQFF. The CDR3 coding sequence is TGCGCCAGCACCGCTTTCGACAGGGGGTACGACAATGAGCAGTTCTTC. The whole variable domain, remainder taken from reference TRBV5-1 and TRBJ2-1, is KAGVTQTPRYLIKTRGQQVTLSCSPISGHRSVSWYQQTPGQGLQFLFEYFSETQRNKGNFPGRFSGRQFSNSRSEMNVSTLELGDSALYLCASTAFDRGYDNEQFFGPGTRLTVL.

The chain couples TRBV11-2 to TRBJ1-2, with 8 bases fitting TRBD1. Germline V lookup: CDR1 SGHAT, CDR2 FQNNGV. The CDR3 consists of 13 residues. The V segment lost 4 bases and the J segment 7 bases; nucleotides outside the gene matches: 5. The CDR3 DNA follows: TGTGCCAGCAGCTCGCTTGACAGGGGTGGCTACACCTTC. Protein product: CASSSLDRGGYTF.

The rearrangement joins TRBV11-2 to TRBJ2-5; 8 bases agree with TRBD1. The CDR3 has 16 residues. The germline V gene encodes CDR1 SGHAT and CDR2 FQNNGV. Trimming took 0 bases from V and 2 from J; bases not matched to a gene: 5. The CDR3 DNA reads as TGTGCCAGCAGCTTAGATCTCGGACAGGGTCAAGAGACCCAGTACTTC. This gives the protein CASSLDLGQGQETQYF.

This clone was observed a handful of times. This chain uses TRBV5-1 with TRBJ2-7, with D unresolved. The V and J ends lost 6 bases and 4 bases respectively, with 11 bases between them. Germline CDR1 reads SGHRS; CDR2 reads YFSETQ. The CDR3 has 12 amino acids. The CDR3, as DNA: TGCGCCAGCACAAATCAGGTTTACGAGCAGTACTTC. It codes for CASTNQVYEQYF.

V and J are TRBV28 and TRBJ2-7; 8 bases agree with TRBD1. The germline V gene has CDR1 MDHEN and CDR2 SYDVKM. Losses at the gene ends were 5 bases for V and 1 base for J; bases not matched to a gene: 4. This CDR3 has 14 amino acids. CDR3 loop: CASSPGTGSYEQYV. DNA of the CDR3: TGTGCCAGCAGTCCTGGGACAGGATCCTACGAGCAGTACGTC.

This chain connects TRBV7-9 to TRBJ2-2, with 7 positions matching TRBD2. Germline V CDR1 and CDR2: SEHNR, FQNEAQ (reference sequence). Losses at the gene ends were 5 bases for V and 5 bases for J; bases not matched to a gene: 17. This CDR3 has 18 residues. The CDR3 bases are TGTGCCAGCAGCAAAAGAGCCCCTAGCGGCATAGGAACCGGGGAGCTGTTTTTT. It encodes CASSKRAPSGIGTGELFF.

The chain uses TRBV28 and TRBJ1-5; 9 nucleotides line up with TRBD1. Trimming at V came to 5 bases and at J to 6 bases, leaving 5 bases not matched to a gene. This CDR3 comprises 14 residues. Germline-derived CDR1 and CDR2 are MDHEN and SYDVKM. The CDR3 sequence is CASSPGTGSQPQHF. In nucleotides, the CDR3 is TGTGCCAGCAGTCCAGGGACAGGGAGTCAGCCCCAGCATTTT. Looking up the rest from reference TRBV28 and TRBJ1-5 gives the full variable domain: DVKVTQSSRYLVKRTGEKVFLECVQDMDHENMFWYRQDPGLGLRLIYFSYDVKMKEKGDIPEGYSVSREKKERFSLILESASTNQTSMYLCASSPGTGSQPQHFGDGTRLSIL.

This chain connects TRBV27 to TRBJ1-2; D unresolved. The length of the CDR3 is 13 residues. V dropped 3 bases and J dropped 0 bases, with 5 bases sitting between them. Germline V gives CDR1 MNHEY, CDR2 SMNVEV (reference sequence). Here the CDR3 DNA reads TGTGCCAGCAGTTTCACATCTAACTATGGCTACACCTTC. Protein sequence: CASSFTSNYGYTF.

The V and J genes are TRBV19 and TRBJ2-5, with a weak D call TRBD1 (5 bases). Trimming removed 3 bases from V and 1 base from J, with 18 bases in between. This CDR3 has 17 residues. From germline, CDR1 is LNHDA and CDR2 SQIVND (reference sequence). The CDR3 nucleotides read TGTGCCAGTAGTATCCGATGGGGCGGAACTTCCCAAGAGACCCAGTACTTC. It yields the protein CASSIRWGGTSQETQYF.

V and J are TRBV27 and TRBJ2-6; no reliable D call. This CDR3 is 17 amino acids long. CDR1 MNHEY and CDR2 SMNVEV come from the germline V gene (reference sequence). Trimming stripped 1 base from V and 1 base from J, with 11 bases between. This CDR3 is CASSLWQAQSGANVLTF. CDR3 nucleotides: TGTGCCAGCAGTTTATGGCAGGCACAATCTGGGGCCAACGTCCTGACTTTC.